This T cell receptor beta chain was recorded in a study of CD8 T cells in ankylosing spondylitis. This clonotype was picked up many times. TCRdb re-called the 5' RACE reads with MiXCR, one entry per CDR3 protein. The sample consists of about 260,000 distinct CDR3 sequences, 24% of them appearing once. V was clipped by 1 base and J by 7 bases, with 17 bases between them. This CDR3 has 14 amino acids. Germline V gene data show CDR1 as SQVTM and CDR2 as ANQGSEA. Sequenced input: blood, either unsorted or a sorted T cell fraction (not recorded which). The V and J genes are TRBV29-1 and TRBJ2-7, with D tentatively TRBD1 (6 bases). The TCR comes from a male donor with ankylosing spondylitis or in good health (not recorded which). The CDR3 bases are TGCAGCGTTGAAGGCCCTCGAGGGGGAAGAGAGCAGTACTTC. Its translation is CSVEGPRGGREQYF.